This T cell receptor (beta chain) was observed in a study of blood T cell repertoires in COVID-19. Study-wide context: Samples came from the United States, Italy and Spain, spanning acute and convalescent COVID-19. The cDNA or gDNA used as material had been derived from T cells, B-cell-depleted T cells, or PBMCs.

The table lists this clone with a few counts. In the original processing: Using reference gene primer amplification, nucleated cell counts were estimated. TCRdb's table, derived via immunoSEQ multiplex PCR, lists solely in-frame clones and lacks some. For V, J and clone size, that table is used; D and trimming come from the DNA. The table has around 43,000 clones, around 85% seen once. V was clipped by 5 bases and J by 1 base, with 17 bases between them. Germline loops: CDR1 SGHVS, CDR2 FQNEAQ. The CDR3 is 16 amino acids. What was sequenced was peripheral blood. The chain combines TRBV7-8 with TRBJ1-1, with D possibly matching TRBD1 (6 bases). This TCR came from an elderly woman with acute or convalescent COVID-19. The CDR3 bases are TGTGCCAGCAGCCCCTGGGACATCTTTGGGAACACTGAAGCTTTCTTT. Protein product: CASSPWDIFGNTEAFF.